A single sample gave rise to the 29 T cell receptor beta chains below, sequenced in a study of CD8 T cells in ankylosing spondylitis. Via MiXCR, TCRdb re-called the 5' RACE reads, giving one row per CDR3 protein. The sample records 40,000 or so distinct CDR3 sequences, roughly 2.5% being singletons. Sequencing was carried out using blood, either unsorted or a sorted T cell fraction (not recorded which). These receptor sequences come from a male donor with ankylosing spondylitis or in good health (not recorded which).

This clonotype was picked up many times. The V call is TRBV5-1, the J call TRBJ2-3; D gene uncertain. The ends were cut back, 5 bases at V and 2 bases at J, with 9 bases in the middle. Germline CDR1 is SGHRS and CDR2 is YFSETQ. There are 13 residues in the CDR3. The CDR3 spells CASSWPSTDTQYF. The CDR3 DNA is TGCGCCAGCAGTTGGCCATCCACAGATACGCAGTATTTT.

The table lists this clonotype with many counts. The chain employs TRBV9 and TRBJ2-5; 9 bases are a match to TRBD2. The V gene's germline CDR1 is SGDLS and CDR2 YYNGEE. The CDR3 extends over 16 amino acids. Germline trimming cut 0 bases from V and 2 bases from J; bases unmatched to any gene: 5. The CDR3 region is CASSVEASGAQETQYF. As DNA, the CDR3 is TGTGCCAGCAGCGTAGAGGCTAGCGGGGCTCAAGAGACCCAGTACTTC.

This clonotype appeared many times. The chain couples TRBV9 to TRBJ2-5; a possible D gene is TRBD1 (6 bases). The CDR3 consists of 14 residues. Germline V gene lookup returns CDR1 SGDLS and CDR2 YYNGEE. V lost 4 bases and J 1 base, leaving 11 bases between the germline ends. The CDR3 here is CASSPKQGQETQYF. CDR3 in DNA: TGTGCCAGCAGCCCAAAACAGGGCCAAGAGACCCAGTACTTC.

V gene TRBV9 combines with J gene TRBJ2-1; 9 nucleotides agree with TRBD2. Germline V gene sequence: CDR1 SGDLS, CDR2 YYNGEE. CDR3 length equals 15 residues. The V and J ends lost 0 bases and 8 bases, in that order; junction bases with no gene match: 6. In DNA form, the CDR3 reads TGTGCCAGCAGCGTAGCGGCGGGAGGGCCCTATGAGCAGTTCTTC. Encoded protein: CASSVAAGGPYEQFF. Based on the CDR3 plus reference TRBV9 and TRBJ2-1, the full variable domain is DSGVTQTPKHLITATGQRVTLRCSPRSGDLSVYWYQQSLDQGLQFLIQYYNGEERAKGNILERFSAQQFPDLHSELNLSSLELGDSALYFCASSVAAGGPYEQFFGPGTRLTVL.

This clonotype was recorded at least ten times. The chain combines TRBV9 with TRBJ2-1; TRBD2 matches at 11 bases. J gave up 2 bases and V 8 bases, and 15 bases lay outside the gene matches. Per germline, CDR1 SGDLS and CDR2 YYNGEE. The CDR3 has 18 residues. The CDR3 here is CASATGPPGLAAYNEQFF. CDR3 nucleotides: TGTGCCAGTGCCACAGGGCCCCCGGGACTAGCGGCCTACAATGAGCAGTTCTTC.

Many counts were recorded for this clonotype. This chain connects TRBV9 to TRBJ2-1; TRBD2 matches at 11 bases. This CDR3 has 14 residues. Germline CDR1 is SGDLS and CDR2 is YYNGEE. The V segment lost 2 bases and the J segment 5 bases; nucleotides outside the gene matches: 0. The CDR3 bases are TGTGCCAGCAGCGTGGGACTAGCGGACAATGAGCAGTTCTTC. Its translation: CASSVGLADNEQFF. The variable domain in full, completed from reference TRBV9 and TRBJ2-1, reads DSGVTQTPKHLITATGQRVTLRCSPRSGDLSVYWYQQSLDQGLQFLIQYYNGEERAKGNILERFSAQQFPDLHSELNLSSLELGDSALYFCASSVGLADNEQFFGPGTRLTVL.

This clonotype was seen many times. The chain recombines TRBV9 with TRBJ2-7; TRBD1 matches 10 bases. The germline V gene has CDR1 SGDLS and CDR2 YYNGEE. The CDR3 spans 15 residues. J was trimmed by 5 bases and V by 2 bases; bases with no gene match: 7. CDR3 DNA: TGTGCCAGCAGCGTCGCTGCGACAGGGGGCGACGAGCAGTACTTC. Protein: CASSVAATGGDEQYF.

At least ten counts were recorded for this clonotype. V and J are TRBV9 and TRBJ2-5; TRBD2 agrees at 9 bases. Germline V CDR1 and CDR2: SGDLS, YYNGEE. This CDR3 is 17 amino acids long. The J segment lost 5 bases and the V segment lost 0 bases, leaving 11 bases of the junction unmatched. The CDR3 region has the DNA TGTGCCAGCAGCGTAGAGCTAGCGGGGTCCCCACTGGAGACCCAGTACTTC. Translating gives CASSVELAGSPLETQYF.

At least ten counts were recorded for this clonotype. This chain connects TRBV9 to TRBJ2-7, with 7 nucleotides matching TRBD2. The CDR3 loop spans 14 amino acids. CDR1 and CDR2 (germline): SGDLS, YYNGEE. The V segment lost 0 bases and the J segment 7 bases; nucleotides outside the gene matches: 7. CDR3 in DNA: TGTGCCAGCAGCGTAGAGGCGGGAGTAGGTGAGCAGTACTTC. Protein: CASSVEAGVGEQYF.

This clonotype was observed at least ten times. This sequence joins TRBV9 and TRBJ2-1, with 8 bases aligning to TRBD2. V lost 0 bases and J lost 1; bases outside the gene matches: 6. The germline gives CDR1 SGDLS, CDR2 YYNGEE. This CDR3 spans 17 amino acids. CDR3 coding DNA: TGTGCCAGCAGCGTAGACGGGAGGGCCGGGTCCTACAATGAGCAGTTCTTC. This gives the protein CASSVDGRAGSYNEQFF.

This clonotype was counted many times. The chain has TRBV9 and TRBJ2-1; 13 positions match TRBD2. Germline V lookup: CDR1 SGDLS, CDR2 YYNGEE. The CDR3 length is 18 residues. The trim removed 0 bases at V and 6 bases at J, leaving 9 bases unmatched. CDR3 in amino acids: CASSVELGRTSGGNEQFF. CDR3 sequence (DNA): TGTGCCAGCAGCGTAGAGCTGGGACGGACTAGCGGGGGCAATGAGCAGTTCTTC.

This clonotype was recorded many times. J is TRBJ2-7 and V is TRBV9, with 10 bases fitting TRBD2. Germline assignment: CDR1 SGDLS and CDR2 YYNGEE. The CDR3 extends over 17 amino acids. The junction had 9 bases not matched to a gene; V was cut back by 3 bases and J by 0 bases. This CDR3 reads CASSATGTSAYSYEQYF. The DNA for the CDR3 is TGTGCCAGCAGCGCCACGGGGACTAGCGCATACTCCTACGAGCAGTACTTC. The full variable domain, rest sourced from reference TRBV9 and TRBJ2-7, is DSGVTQTPKHLITATGQRVTLRCSPRSGDLSVYWYQQSLDQGLQFLIQYYNGEERAKGNILERFSAQQFPDLHSELNLSSLELGDSALYFCASSATGTSAYSYEQYFGPGTRLTVT.

This clonotype was seen ten or more times. The chain carries TRBV9 and TRBJ2-7, with a possible D match to TRBD2 (6 bases). V was clipped by 3 bases and J by 6 bases, with 34 bases between them. This CDR3 contains 20 residues. Germline-derived CDR1 and CDR2 are SGDLS and YYNGEE. The CDR3 region is CASSAGLRGASGSNGAEQYF. CDR3 coding DNA: TGTGCCAGCAGCGCCGGCCTTCGCGGGGCTTCCGGGTCCAATGGGGCCGAGCAGTACTTC. The full variable domain, with the rest looked up from reference TRBV9 and TRBJ2-7, is DSGVTQTPKHLITATGQRVTLRCSPRSGDLSVYWYQQSLDQGLQFLIQYYNGEERAKGNILERFSAQQFPDLHSELNLSSLELGDSALYFCASSAGLRGASGSNGAEQYFGPGTRLTVT.

This clonotype was seen repeatedly, ten times or more. This CDR3 is CASSPDFIEQFF. DNA for the CDR3: TGTGCCAGCAGCCCGGACTTTATTGAGCAGTTCTTC. The chain employs TRBV9 and TRBJ2-1, with D possibly matching TRBD2 (5 bases). CDR1 SGDLS and CDR2 YYNGEE come from the germline V gene. The CDR3 has 12 residues. Trimming removed 4 bases at V and 9 bases at J, with 11 bases between.

This clonotype came up many times. The chain links TRBV9 to TRBJ2-7; the D gene could be TRBD1 or TRBD2 (6 bases each). This CDR3 has 16 amino acids. V lost 0 bases and J lost 6, with 19 bases in between. Germline loops: CDR1 SGDLS, CDR2 YYNGEE. The DNA for the CDR3 is TGTGCCAGCAGCGTAGACGGGTCTCCCGGGGGCGGCGAGCAGTACTTC. It codes for CASSVDGSPGGGEQYF.

This clonotype was observed many times. V usage is TRBV7-2 and J usage is TRBJ1-4; the match to TRBD1 covers 9 bases. J gave up 9 bases and V 0 bases, and 8 bases lay outside the gene matches. This CDR3 comprises 16 residues. The germline gives CDR1 SGHTA, CDR2 FQGNSA. The CDR3 region is CASSLAPGTGRKKLFF. As DNA, the CDR3 is TGTGCCAGCAGCTTAGCGCCTGGGACAGGGCGGAAAAAACTGTTTTTT.

This clonotype was picked up many times. This chain connects TRBV9 to TRBJ2-1; D may be TRBD1 (6 bases). Trimming left V 3 bases short and J 6 bases short, with 13 bases between. Germline CDR1 SGDLS, CDR2 YYNGEE. The CDR3 is made up of 14 amino acids. CDR3 loop: CASSASQGTNEQFF. The CDR3 nucleotides are TGTGCCAGCAGCGCATCTCAGGGGACCAATGAGCAGTTCTTC.

This clonotype was seen at least ten times. The CDR3 DNA is TGTGCCAGCAGTTGGACTAGCGGCAACACAGATACGCAGTATTTT. Its protein is CASSWTSGNTDTQYF. V and J are TRBV9 and TRBJ2-3, with 10 bases lining up with TRBD2. CDR1 SGDLS and CDR2 YYNGEE come from the germline V gene. The CDR3 has 15 residues. V gave up 5 bases and J gave up 2 bases; unmatched junction bases: 5.

The rearrangement joins TRBV9 to TRBJ2-7; 10 bases agree with TRBD1. Unmatched junction bases numbered 5, after V lost 4 bases and J lost 4 bases. Germline V gives CDR1 SGDLS, CDR2 YYNGEE. This CDR3 contains 14 residues. The CDR3 DNA sequence: TGTGCCAGCAGCAACCGGGACAGGGGATACGAGCAGTACTTC. Its translation: CASSNRDRGYEQYF.

This clonotype came up many times. This CDR3 is CASSVQGYSDTQYF. Written as DNA, the CDR3 is TGTGCCAGCAGCGTCCAGGGATATTCAGATACGCAGTATTTT. J is TRBJ2-3 and V is TRBV9; D perhaps matches TRBD1 (5 bases). The CDR3 runs to 14 residues. CDR1 and CDR2 from the germline V gene are SGDLS and YYNGEE. Between the trimmed V and J ends, which lost 2 bases and 4 bases, there was a span of 11 bases.

This clonotype came up many times. V gene TRBV9 combines with J gene TRBJ2-2, with 9 bases that match TRBD2. Germline CDR1 is SGDLS and CDR2 is YYNGEE. V lost 4 bases, J lost 4 bases, and 8 bases stayed unmatched. The CDR3 consists of 16 residues. The CDR3 nucleotides read TGTGCCAGCAGCTCACGACTAGCGGAGAGCACCGGGGAGCTGTTTTTT. It specifies CASSSRLAESTGELFF.

This clonotype was recorded at least ten times. V and J are TRBV9 and TRBJ1-1; a possible D gene is TRBD1 (6 bases). The CDR3 sequence is 14 residues long. Trimming stripped 0 bases from V and 7 bases from J, with 13 bases between. The germline gives CDR1 SGDLS, CDR2 YYNGEE. For the CDR3, the DNA is TGTGCCAGCAGCGTAGAGGGCCAGGGGATTGAAGCTTTCTTT. This encodes CASSVEGQGIEAFF.

This clonotype was observed once. The germline gene is not matched at one end of the junction; a read error may be the cause. The CDR3 DNA reads as TGTACCAGCAGCGTAGCCGCCCAGGTTGGTGAAAACCTGTTTTTT. Encoded protein: CTSSVAAQVGENLFF. The chain uses TRBV9 and TRBJ1-4; D not resolved. Germline loops: CDR1 SGDLS, CDR2 YYNGEE. The CDR3 is 15 amino acids. Complete variable domain (other parts from reference TRBV9 and TRBJ1-4): DSGVTQTPKHLITATGQRVTLRCSPRSGDLSVYWYQQSLDQGLQFLIQYYNGEERAKGNILERFSAQQFPDLHSELNLSSLELGDSALYFCTSSVAAQVGENLFFGSGTQLSVL.

There are many counts of this clonotype. The V gene is TRBV9, the J gene TRBJ2-2; D gene uncertain. Per the germline V gene, CDR1 is SGDLS and CDR2 is YYNGEE. V lost 1 base, J lost 0 bases, and 7 bases lay in between. The CDR3 is made up of 15 amino acids. For the CDR3, the DNA is TGTGCCAGCAGCGTAACGGCGGCGAACACCGGGGAGCTGTTTTTT. The encoded protein is CASSVTAANTGELFF.

This clonotype was detected ten times or more. The rearrangement uses TRBV9 and TRBJ2-7; 10 nucleotides match TRBD2. The germline V gene encodes CDR1 SGDLS and CDR2 YYNGEE. The CDR3 runs to 17 residues. The V segment lost 0 bases and the J segment 5 bases; nucleotides outside the gene matches: 11. The CDR3 is CASSVAPSGSIGDEQYF. The DNA of the CDR3 is TGTGCCAGCAGCGTAGCGCCTAGCGGGAGTATTGGGGACGAGCAGTACTTC. Full variable domain (rest looked up from reference TRBV9 and TRBJ2-7): DSGVTQTPKHLITATGQRVTLRCSPRSGDLSVYWYQQSLDQGLQFLIQYYNGEERAKGNILERFSAQQFPDLHSELNLSSLELGDSALYFCASSVAPSGSIGDEQYFGPGTRLTVT.

This clonotype was detected ten times or more. This chain uses TRBV9 with TRBJ2-1; D unclear. The germline gives CDR1 SGDLS, CDR2 YYNGEE. The CDR3 spans 16 residues. V lost 1 base and J 6 bases, leaving 17 bases between the germline ends. The CDR3 nucleotides are TGTGCCAGCAGCGTAATGAGCCTTCCCCCGGGCAATGAGCAGTTCTTC. It codes for CASSVMSLPPGNEQFF.

The table lists this clonotype with a few counts. The V gene is TRBV9, the J gene TRBJ2-2; D tentatively fits TRBD1 or TRBD2 (5 bases each). Germline V CDR1 and CDR2: SGDLS, YYNGEE. Trimming removed 0 bases from V and 4 bases from J, with 13 bases in between. The CDR3 length is 16 residues. CDR3 bases: TGTGCCAGCAGCGTAGCAAGGGGACCAGCCACCGGGGAGCTGTTTTTT. This codes for CASSVARGPATGELFF.

This clonotype has ten or more counts. The J gene is TRBJ2-5, the V gene TRBV9; 9 bases map to TRBD2. The CDR3 extends over 14 amino acids. Looked up from germline, CDR1 is SGDLS and CDR2 is YYNGEE. After removal of 3 bases from V and 5 bases from J, the junction contained 5 bases not matched to a gene. CDR3 in amino acids: CASSAGTSRETQYF. CDR3 coding DNA: TGTGCCAGCAGCGCCGGGACTAGCAGGGAGACCCAGTACTTC.

The table lists this clonotype with many counts. The chain couples TRBV9 to TRBJ2-3; 9 bases align to TRBD2. V dropped 6 bases and J dropped 3; count of bases not matched to a gene: 5. Germline V gives CDR1 SGDLS, CDR2 YYNGEE. The CDR3 totals 14 residues. The DNA for the CDR3 is TGTGCCAGCAATCCTAGCGGGACGACAGATACGCAGTATTTT. It encodes CASNPSGTTDTQYF.